The sequence of this TCR beta chain was determined in a study of blood T cell repertoires in COVID-19. Looking at the study overall: COVID-19 samples, acute and convalescent, were from the United States, Italy and Spain.

In this sample, this clone turned up once. Produced via immunoSEQ multiplex PCR; TCRdb's table is partial and in-frame only. The sample gives around 400,000 clones, just under 90% of which show up once; about 1.8% is in the top ten. CDR3 size: 14 residues. Germline values: CDR1 SNHLY, CDR2 FYNNEI. Trimming pared 1 base from V and 3 bases from J, leaving 7 bases between. The sample taken for sequencing was PBMCs or T cells enriched from blood (not recorded which). The chain carries TRBV2 and TRBJ1-5; D may be TRBD1 (5 bases). The source is a woman aged 30 to 39 who had recovered from COVID-19. The DNA of the CDR3 is TGTGCCAGCAGTGAAGACAGGAACAATCAGCCCCAGCATTTT. Translated: CASSEDRNNQPQHF.